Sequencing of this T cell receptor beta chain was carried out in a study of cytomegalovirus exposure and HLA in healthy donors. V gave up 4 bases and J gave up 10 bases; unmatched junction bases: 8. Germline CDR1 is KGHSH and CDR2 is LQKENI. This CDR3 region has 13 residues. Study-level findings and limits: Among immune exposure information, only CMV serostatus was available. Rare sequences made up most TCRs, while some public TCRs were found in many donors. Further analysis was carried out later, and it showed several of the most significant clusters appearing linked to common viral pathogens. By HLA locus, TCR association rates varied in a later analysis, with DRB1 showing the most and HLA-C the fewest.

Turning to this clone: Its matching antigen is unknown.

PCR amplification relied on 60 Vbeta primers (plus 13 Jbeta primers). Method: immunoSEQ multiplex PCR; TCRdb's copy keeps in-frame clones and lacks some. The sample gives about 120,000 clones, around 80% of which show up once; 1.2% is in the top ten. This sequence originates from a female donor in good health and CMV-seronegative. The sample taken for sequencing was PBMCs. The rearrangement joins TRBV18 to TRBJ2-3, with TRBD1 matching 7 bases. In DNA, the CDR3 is TGTGCCAGCTCACGGGTCGACAGGGAATCGCAGTATTTT. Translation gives CASSRVDRESQYF. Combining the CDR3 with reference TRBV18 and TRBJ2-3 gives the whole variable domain NAGVMQNPRHLVRRRGQEARLRCSPMKGHSHVYWYRQLPEEGLKFMVYLQKENIIDESGMPKERFSAEFPKEGPSILRIQQVVRGDSAAYFCASSRVDRESQYFGPGTRLTVL.